The TCR beta chain under discussion was sequenced for a study of human T cells and chemical hapten exposure (dated by TCRdb to the early 2020s). A note on the overall study: For sensitization, 2% DPC in acetone was applied to a roughly 2 cm by roughly 2 cm area of upper inner arm skin. Throughout the study period of about 25 weeks, patients also received therapeutic DPC doses to the scalp every week. Patch tests used Finn chambers with 0.01% DPC on the upper back, scored after 6 days by International Contact Dermatitis Research Group standards. The mostly female patient cohort included alopecia areata with under or over 50% scalp involvement, alopecia totalis and alopecia universalis. Libraries were pooled for sequencing, and per-sample TCR yields varied mainly because of small differences in library volumes within the pool. Peripheral blood TCR repertoire changes were tracked in vivo in alopecia patients during primary and secondary sensitization to the hapten diphenylcyclopropenone (DPC). Blood samples were taken from patients before sensitization (week 0) and at 2, 6 and about 24 weeks after DPC sensitization. For TCR sequencing, blood came from approximately 29 alopecia patients at anywhere from one to four time points (pre-sensitization, 2, 6 and 24 weeks). Each blood RNA sample was used to sequence both TCR alpha and TCR beta chains.

The sample's time point label is to be understood as: patch test 1, 2 weeks after DPC sensitization. The sample's treatment or condition label, decoded: therapeutic diphenylcyclopropenone sensitization with weekly scalp DPC. Total RNA was extracted from unfractionated whole blood collected in Tempus Blood RNA tubes. Blood at each patch-test visit was drawn before the patch test was applied. Eligible patients were aged 18 to 70, diagnosed with alopecia, deemed suitable for DPC therapy, and excluded if pregnant. V and J are truncated by 4 bases and 10 bases respectively, leaving an intervening sequence of 12 bases. The germline V gene encodes CDR1 SGHAT and CDR2 FQDESV (reference sequence). The CDR3 measures 12 amino acids from cysteine to phenylalanine. Only CDR3 DNA is held: 36 bases, read in frame from base 1. Turning to this clonotype: Its antigen is currently not known. Base qualities were left out, and no much larger clone turns up one base away.

The full study reports these points: Expanded TCRs formed significantly more large CDR3 similarity clusters than pre-sensitization or healthy control sets, consistent with antigen-driven responses. After repeated subsampling, changes were observed in the strength of the expansion versus patch-test correlation and in the threshold at which the correlation became significant. No change with DPC sensitization was found in the number of TCRs above 1 in 1000 frequency, and no evidence of global repertoire structure alterations was found. The number of PT1 expanded TCRs positively correlated with patch test score, significant at thresholds 8, 16 and 32 but not 4. All patients had alopecia, a presumed autoimmune disease, so their immune response might differ from that of healthy individuals.

Libraries were built with RACE. Sequencing was performed on a NextSeq 500. During library preparation, unique molecular identifiers were attached to individual cDNA molecules so that TCRs could be counted quantitatively and reproducibly. In the authors' own workflow: Samples had a median of 95,638 TCRs, with a range from about 23,224 to 700,000. V, J and CDR3 annotation of the TCR reads was performed with the Decombinator software suite. For the PS versus PT1 abundance plots, all samples were subsampled to the same number of TCRs (28,000). TCRs were defined as expanded if absent before sensitization and observed at least eight times at the 2-week time point. TCRdb reprocessing: public reads trimmed at Q25 with fastp, clones called with MiXCR, in-frame beta chains kept. Entries are consolidated by CDR3 protein sequence, retaining the most common genes and DNA. The V and J calls come from TCRdb's annotation, not from the publication. This sample holds more than 30,000 distinct CDR3 sequences; just under 6.5% were observed only once. The ten most abundant clones make up about 10% of the sample.

The sequenced sample was whole blood, obtained in connection with sensitization to the hapten diphenylcyclopropenone (DPC). This TCR was recovered from a woman in her 30s with alopecia areata. Some clones in this sample may be carry-over from other donors' samples. Rearrangement joined TRBV11-1 to TRBJ2-3, with no confidently assigned D gene. Here is the DNA: TGTGCCAGCAGCTCCACGCTAAGCCCGCAGTATTTT. Protein translation: CASSSTLSPQYF.